This T cell receptor (beta chain) was observed in a study of blood T cell repertoires in COVID-19. The CDR3 contains 16 residues. Per germline, CDR1 SGHTA and CDR2 FQGTGA. Trimming left V 1 base short and J 8 bases short, with 20 bases between. The data were produced by immunoSEQ multiplex PCR, yet TCRdb's version contains in-frame clones alone and is incomplete. The repertoire has approximately 150,000 clones, about 90% of them found once; the top ten carry about 1.2%. Source material: PBMCs or T cells enriched from blood (not recorded which). The sequence derives from a human donor with acute COVID-19. The donor label of this sample is uncertain. V usage is TRBV7-3 and J usage is TRBJ1-2; D uncertain. The CDR3 protein is CASSLNVASGGRGYTF. For the CDR3, the DNA is TGTGCCAGCAGCTTAAATGTGGCCTCCGGAGGGCGAGGCTACACCTTC.